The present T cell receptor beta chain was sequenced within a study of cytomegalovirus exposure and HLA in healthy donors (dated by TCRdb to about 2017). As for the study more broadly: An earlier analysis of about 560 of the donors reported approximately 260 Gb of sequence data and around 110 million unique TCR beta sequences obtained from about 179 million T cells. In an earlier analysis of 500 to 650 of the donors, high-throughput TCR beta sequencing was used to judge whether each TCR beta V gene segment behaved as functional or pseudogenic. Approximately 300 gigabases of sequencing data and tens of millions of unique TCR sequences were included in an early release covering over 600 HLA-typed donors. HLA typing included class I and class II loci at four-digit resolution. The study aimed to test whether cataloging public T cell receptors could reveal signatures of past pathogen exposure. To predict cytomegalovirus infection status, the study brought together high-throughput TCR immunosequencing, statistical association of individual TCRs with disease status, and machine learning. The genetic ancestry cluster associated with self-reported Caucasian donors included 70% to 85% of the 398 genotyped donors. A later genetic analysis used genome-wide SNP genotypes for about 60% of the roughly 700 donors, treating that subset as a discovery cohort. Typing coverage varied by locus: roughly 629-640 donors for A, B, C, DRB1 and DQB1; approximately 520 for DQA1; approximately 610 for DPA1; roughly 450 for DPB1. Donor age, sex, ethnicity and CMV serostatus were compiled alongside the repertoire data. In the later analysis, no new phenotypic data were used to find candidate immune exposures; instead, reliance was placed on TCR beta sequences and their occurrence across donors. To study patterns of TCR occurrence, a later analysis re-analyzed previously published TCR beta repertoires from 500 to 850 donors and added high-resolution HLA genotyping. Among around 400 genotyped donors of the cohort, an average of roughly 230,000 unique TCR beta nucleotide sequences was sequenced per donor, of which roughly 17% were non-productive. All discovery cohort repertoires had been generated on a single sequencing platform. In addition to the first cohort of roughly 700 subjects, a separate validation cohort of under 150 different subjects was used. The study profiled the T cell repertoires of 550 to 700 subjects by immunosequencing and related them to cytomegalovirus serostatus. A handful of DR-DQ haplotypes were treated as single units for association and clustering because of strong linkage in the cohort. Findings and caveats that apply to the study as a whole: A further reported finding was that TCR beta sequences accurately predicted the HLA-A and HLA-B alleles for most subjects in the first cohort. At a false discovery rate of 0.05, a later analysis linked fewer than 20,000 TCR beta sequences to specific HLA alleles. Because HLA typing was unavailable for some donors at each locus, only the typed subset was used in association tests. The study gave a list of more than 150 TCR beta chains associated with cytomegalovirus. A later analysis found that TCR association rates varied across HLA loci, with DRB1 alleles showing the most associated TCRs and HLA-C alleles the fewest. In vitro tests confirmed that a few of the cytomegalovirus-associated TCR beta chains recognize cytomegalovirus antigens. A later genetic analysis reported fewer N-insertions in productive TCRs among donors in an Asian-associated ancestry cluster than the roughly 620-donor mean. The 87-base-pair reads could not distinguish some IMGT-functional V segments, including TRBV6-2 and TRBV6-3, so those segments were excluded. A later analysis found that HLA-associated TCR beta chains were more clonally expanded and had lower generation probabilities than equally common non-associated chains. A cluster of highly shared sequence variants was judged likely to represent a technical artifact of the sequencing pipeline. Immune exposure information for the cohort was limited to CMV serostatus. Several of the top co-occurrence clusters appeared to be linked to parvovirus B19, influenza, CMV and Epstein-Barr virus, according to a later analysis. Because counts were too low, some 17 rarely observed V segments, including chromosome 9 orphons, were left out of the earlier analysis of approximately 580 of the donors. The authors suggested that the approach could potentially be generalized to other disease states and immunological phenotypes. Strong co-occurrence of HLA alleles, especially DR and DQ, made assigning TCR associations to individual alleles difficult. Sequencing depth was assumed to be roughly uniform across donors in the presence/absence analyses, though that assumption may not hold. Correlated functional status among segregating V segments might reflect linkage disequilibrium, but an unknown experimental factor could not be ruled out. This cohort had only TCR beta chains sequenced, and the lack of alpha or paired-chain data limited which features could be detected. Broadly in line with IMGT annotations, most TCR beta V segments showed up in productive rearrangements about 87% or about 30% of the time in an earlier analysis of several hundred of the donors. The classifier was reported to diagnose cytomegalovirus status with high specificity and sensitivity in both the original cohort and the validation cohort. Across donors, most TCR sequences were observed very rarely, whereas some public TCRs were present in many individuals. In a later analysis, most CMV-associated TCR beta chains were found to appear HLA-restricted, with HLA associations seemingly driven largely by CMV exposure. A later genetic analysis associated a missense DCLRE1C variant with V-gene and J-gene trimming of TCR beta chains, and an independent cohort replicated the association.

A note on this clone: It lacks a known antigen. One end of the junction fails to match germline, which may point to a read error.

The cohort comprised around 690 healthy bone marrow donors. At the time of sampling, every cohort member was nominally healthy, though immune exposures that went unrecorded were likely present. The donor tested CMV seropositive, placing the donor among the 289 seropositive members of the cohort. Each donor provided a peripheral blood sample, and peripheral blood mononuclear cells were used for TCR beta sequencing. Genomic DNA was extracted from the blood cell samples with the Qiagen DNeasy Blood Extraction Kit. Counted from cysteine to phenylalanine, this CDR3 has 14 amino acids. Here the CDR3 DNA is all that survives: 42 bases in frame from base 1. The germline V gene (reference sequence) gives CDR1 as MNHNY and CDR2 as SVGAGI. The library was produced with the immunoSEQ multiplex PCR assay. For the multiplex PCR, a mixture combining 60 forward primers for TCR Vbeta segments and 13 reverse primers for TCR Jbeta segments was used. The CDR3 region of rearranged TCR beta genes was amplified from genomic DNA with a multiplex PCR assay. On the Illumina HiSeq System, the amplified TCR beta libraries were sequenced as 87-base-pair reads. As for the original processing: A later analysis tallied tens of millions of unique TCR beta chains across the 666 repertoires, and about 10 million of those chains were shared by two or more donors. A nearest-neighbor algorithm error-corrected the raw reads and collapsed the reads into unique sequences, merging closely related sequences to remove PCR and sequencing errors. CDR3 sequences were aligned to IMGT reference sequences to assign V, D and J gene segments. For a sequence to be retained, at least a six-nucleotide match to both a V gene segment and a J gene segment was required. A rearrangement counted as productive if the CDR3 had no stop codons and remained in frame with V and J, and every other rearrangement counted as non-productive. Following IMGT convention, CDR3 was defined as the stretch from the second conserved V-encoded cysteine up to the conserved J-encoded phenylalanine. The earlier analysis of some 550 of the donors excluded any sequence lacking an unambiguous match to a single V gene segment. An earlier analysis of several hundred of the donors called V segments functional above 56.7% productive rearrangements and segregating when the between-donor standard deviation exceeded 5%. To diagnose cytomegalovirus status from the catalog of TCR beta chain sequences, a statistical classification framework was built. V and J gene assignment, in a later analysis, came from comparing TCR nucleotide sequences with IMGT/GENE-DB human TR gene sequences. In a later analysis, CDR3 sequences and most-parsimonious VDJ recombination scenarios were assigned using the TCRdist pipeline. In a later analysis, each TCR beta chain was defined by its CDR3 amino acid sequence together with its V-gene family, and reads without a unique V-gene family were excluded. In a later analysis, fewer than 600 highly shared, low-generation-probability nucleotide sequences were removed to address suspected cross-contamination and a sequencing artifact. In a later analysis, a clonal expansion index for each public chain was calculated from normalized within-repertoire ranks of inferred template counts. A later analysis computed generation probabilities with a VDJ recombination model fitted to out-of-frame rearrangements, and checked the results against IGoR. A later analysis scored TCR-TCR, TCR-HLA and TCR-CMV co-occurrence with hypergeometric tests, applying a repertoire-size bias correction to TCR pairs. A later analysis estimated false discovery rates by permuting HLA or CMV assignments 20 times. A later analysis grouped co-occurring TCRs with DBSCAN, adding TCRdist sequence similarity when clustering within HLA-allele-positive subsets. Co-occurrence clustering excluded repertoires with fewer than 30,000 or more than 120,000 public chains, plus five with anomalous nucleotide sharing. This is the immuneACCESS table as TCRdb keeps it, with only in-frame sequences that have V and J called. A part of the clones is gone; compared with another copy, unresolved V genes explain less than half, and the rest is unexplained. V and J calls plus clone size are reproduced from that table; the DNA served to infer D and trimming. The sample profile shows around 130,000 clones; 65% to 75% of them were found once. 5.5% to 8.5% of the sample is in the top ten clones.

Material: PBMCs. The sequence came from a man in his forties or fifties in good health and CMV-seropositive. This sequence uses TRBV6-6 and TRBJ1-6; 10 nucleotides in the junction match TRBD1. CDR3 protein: CASRRDRGGSPPHF. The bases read TGTGCCAGCAGACGGGACAGGGGAGGTTCACCCCCCCACTTT.